Listed here are 29 T cell receptor beta chains from one sample, sequenced in a study of cytomegalovirus exposure and HLA in healthy donors. A multiplex PCR was run with 60 Vbeta primers and 13 Jbeta primers. Data came from immunoSEQ multiplex PCR; TCRdb stores just in-frame clones and leaves some out. The table includes 250,000 to 350,000 clones, about 75% detected once. Sequencing input: PBMCs. The receptors here all came from a female donor in good health and CMV-seronegative.

A word on this clone: The junction departs from germline at one end; a sequencing error may be responsible. The chain links TRBV7-7 to TRBJ2-5, with 9 bases fitting TRBD1. The CDR3 loop spans 15 amino acids. Germline CDR1 reads SSHAT; CDR2 reads FNYEAQ (reference sequence). The CDR3 DNA sequence: TGTGCTAGCAGCTTAAGTACAGGGGGCAGAGAGACCCAGTACTTC. It yields the protein CASSLSTGGRETQYF.

This rearrangement joins TRBV4-1 to TRBJ2-7, with D possibly being TRBD1 (6 bases). The germline gives CDR1 MGHRA, CDR2 YSYEKL. Trimming cost V 0 bases and J 3 bases, with 9 bases left between them. CDR3 length: 14 residues. CDR3 in amino acids: CASSQDSRGYEQYF. The CDR3 DNA follows: TGCGCCAGCAGCCAAGATTCCAGGGGCTACGAGCAGTACTTC.

The chain has TRBV27 and TRBJ1-1, with a weak D call TRBD1 (5 bases). Between the trimmed V and J ends, which lost 3 bases and 5 bases, there was a span of 13 bases. Germline lookup yields CDR1 MNHEY and CDR2 SMNVEV (reference sequence). The CDR3 loop spans 14 amino acids. The CDR3 DNA reads TGTGCCAGCAGTTTGGTCTGGGGGAGGACTGAAGCTTTCTTT. This sequence encodes CASSLVWGRTEAFF.

The chain recombines TRBV5-1 with TRBJ2-3; D is possibly TRBD2 (5 bases). Trimming pared 2 bases from V and 2 bases from J, leaving 21 bases between. This CDR3 contains 18 residues. Germline V gene lookup returns CDR1 SGHRS and CDR2 YFSETQ. The CDR3: CASSLDYPHTFYTDTQYF. The CDR3 region has the DNA TGCGCCAGCAGCTTAGACTACCCACACACCTTTTACACAGATACGCAGTATTTT.

The CDR3 spells CASRGANYGYTF. The CDR3 DNA sequence: TGTGCCAGCAGGGGAGCTAACTATGGCTACACCTTC. J is TRBJ1-2 and V is TRBV6-4; D uncertain. Trimming shortened V by 6 bases and J by 0 bases, and 5 bases separated the two germline ends. This CDR3 spans 12 amino acids. The germline V gene has CDR1 MRHNA and CDR2 SNTAGT.

The V and J genes are TRBV20-1 and TRBJ1-5; D may be TRBD1 (5 bases). Germline V gene sequence: CDR1 DFQATT, CDR2 SNEGSKA (reference sequence). V was cut by 3 bases and J by 9 bases, with 9 bases left in between. CDR3 length equals 11 residues. CDR3 in amino acids: CSARGGTPQHF. For the CDR3, the DNA is TGCAGTGCTAGGGGGGGTACGCCCCAGCATTTT.

The chain uses TRBV9 and TRBJ1-2; the D gene is possibly TRBD1 (6 bases). Looked up from germline, CDR1 is SGDLS and CDR2 is YYNGEE. The CDR3 is 13 residues long. The germline V and J ends were trimmed by 0 bases and 5 bases, with 8 bases remaining between them. As DNA, the CDR3 is TGTGCCAGCAGCGTAGATGGACAGTATGGCTACACCTTC. Its protein product is CASSVDGQYGYTF.

This clone has more than one count but fewer than ten. The rearrangement joins TRBV7-2 to TRBJ1-3, with D possibly being TRBD1 (5 bases). The CDR3 covers 14 residues. CDR1 is SGHTA and CDR2 is FQGNSA in the germline V gene. V was pared by 4 bases and J by 0 bases, with 7 bases between. CDR3 amino acids: CASSYQGSGNTIYF. As DNA, the CDR3 is TGTGCCAGCAGCTATCAGGGCTCTGGAAACACCATATATTTT. Based on the CDR3 plus reference TRBV7-2 and TRBJ1-3, the full variable domain is GAGVSQSPSNKVTEKGKDVELRCDPISGHTALYWYRQSLGQGLEFLIYFQGNSAPDKSGLPSDRFSAERTGGSVSTLTIQRTQQEDSAVYLCASSYQGSGNTIYFGEGSWLTVV.

J is TRBJ2-7 and V is TRBV18; D not certain. Germline assignment: CDR1 KGHSH and CDR2 LQKENI. The CDR3 spans 12 residues. V lost 2 bases and J 2 bases, leaving 4 bases between the germline ends. The CDR3 loop is CASSPNTYEQYF. The CDR3 DNA sequence: TGTGCCAGCTCACCAAACACCTACGAGCAGTACTTC.

This chain joins TRBV28 and TRBJ2-7, with D perhaps matching TRBD2 (6 bases). The ends were cut back, 6 bases at V and 7 bases at J, with 10 bases in the middle. The CDR3 sequence is 11 residues long. The germline CDR1 and CDR2 sequences are MDHEN and SYDVKM. CDR3 coding DNA: TGTGCCAGCAGACTGGGGGGAGAGCAGTACTTC. Residues: CASRLGGEQYF.

The V call is TRBV18, the J call TRBJ1-1; 8 bases map to TRBD1. V gave up 9 bases and J gave up 3 bases; unmatched junction bases: 9. The CDR3 is 14 amino acids. Germline V gene sequence: CDR1 KGHSH, CDR2 LQKENI. The CDR3: CASTGGFSDTEAFF. The CDR3 bases are TGTGCCAGTACAGGGGGTTTTTCGGACACTGAAGCTTTCTTT.

This chain uses TRBV5-1 with TRBJ2-5, with 12 bases fitting TRBD1. The assigned J gene may be wrong: the sequence end matches TRBJ2-7 better. CDR3 size: 14 residues. CDR1 and CDR2 from the germline V gene are SGHRS and YFSETQ. The DNA of the CDR3 is TGCGCCAGCAGATGGGGACAGGGGGCCCCCGAGCAGTACTTC. Protein product: CASRWGQGAPEQYF.

The J gene is TRBJ1-1, the V gene TRBV28; D is undetermined. Germline V gene lookup returns CDR1 MDHEN and CDR2 SYDVKM. Trimming took off 1 base at V and 1 base at J, with 7 bases between the two ends. CDR3 size: 14 residues. CDR3 sequence reads: CASSLFRQNTEAFF. For the CDR3, the DNA is TGTGCCAGCAGTTTATTCAGGCAGAACACTGAAGCTTTCTTT.

The genes are TRBV7-9 and TRBJ1-2; 7 bases match TRBD1. Germline V gene sequence: CDR1 SEHNR, CDR2 FQNEAQ (reference sequence). The CDR3 sequence is 14 residues long. Trimming took 5 bases from V and 6 from J; bases not matched to a gene: 9. The CDR3 is CASSLWTDRDGYTF. CDR3 nucleotide sequence: TGTGCCAGCAGCCTTTGGACAGACAGGGATGGCTACACCTTC.

This chain links TRBV11-1 with TRBJ2-5; 10 nucleotides line up with TRBD1. The V segment lost 2 bases and the J segment 5 bases; nucleotides outside the gene matches: 11. CDR3 size: 17 residues. CDR1 is SGHAT and CDR2 is FQDESV in the germline V gene (reference sequence). CDR3 DNA sequence: TGTGCCAGCAGCTTAAACCCGGGACAGGGGTACGGGGAGACCCAGTACTTC. The encoded protein is CASSLNPGQGYGETQYF.

This clone was recorded a few times. The genes are TRBV5-1 and TRBJ2-7; weak D call: TRBD2 (6 bases). The CDR3 spans 14 residues. Germline V CDR1 and CDR2: SGHRS, YFSETQ. Trimming removed 0 bases at V and 5 bases at J, with 12 bases between. In DNA, the CDR3 is TGCGCCAGCAGCTTGGGCCCCGCTAGCGACGAGCAGTACTTC. Encoded protein: CASSLGPASDEQYF.

CDR3 nucleotides: TGTGCCAGCAGCCTAACGACAGGGGGGACCGGGGAGCTGTTTTTT. Protein: CASSLTTGGTGELFF. The chain employs TRBV9 and TRBJ2-2, with 9 bases that match TRBD1. This CDR3 spans 15 amino acids. V dropped 4 bases and J dropped 5; count of bases not matched to a gene: 6. In germline, CDR1 is SGDLS, CDR2 YYNGEE.

The chain recombines TRBV9 with TRBJ2-3; D ambiguous. The CDR3 totals 13 residues. Germline CDR1 reads SGDLS; CDR2 reads YYNGEE. V was pared by 1 base and J by 6 bases, with 9 bases between. CDR3 region: CASSVKSDDTQYF. CDR3 bases: TGTGCCAGCAGCGTAAAGAGCGACGATACGCAGTATTTT.

In its sample, this clone was seen once. V and J are TRBV10-2 and TRBJ2-1, with a possible D match to TRBD1 (5 bases). CDR3 length: 16 amino acids. Trimming removed 7 bases from V and 0 bases from J, with 16 bases in between. Germline CDR1 is WSHSY and CDR2 is SAAADI. DNA of the CDR3: TGCGCCAGCACCCGAGGTGGGGCCCCCTCCTACAATGAGCAGTTCTTC. It encodes CASTRGGAPSYNEQFF.

The CDR3 protein is CASSGDREGILSGNTIYF. DNA of the CDR3: TGTGCCAGCAGTGGGGACAGGGAGGGTATACTCTCTGGAAACACCATATATTTT. The chain couples TRBV2 to TRBJ1-3; 9 positions agree with TRBD1. The CDR3 loop spans 18 amino acids. Germline assignment: CDR1 SNHLY and CDR2 FYNNEI. The J segment lost 0 bases and the V segment lost 4 bases, leaving 10 bases of the junction unmatched.

This clone was observed a handful of times. The V gene is TRBV28, the J gene TRBJ1-5; D is ambiguous. CDR1 is MDHEN and CDR2 is SYDVKM in the germline V gene. Trimming removed 3 bases at V and 0 bases at J, with 9 bases between. The CDR3 runs 15 residues. CDR3 residues: CASSFLGLSNQPQHF. DNA for the CDR3: TGTGCCAGCAGTTTTTTGGGCCTTAGCAATCAGCCCCAGCATTTT. The whole variable domain, remainder taken from reference TRBV28 and TRBJ1-5, is DVKVTQSSRYLVKRTGEKVFLECVQDMDHENMFWYRQDPGLGLRLIYFSYDVKMKEKGDIPEGYSVSREKKERFSLILESASTNQTSMYLCASSFLGLSNQPQHFGDGTRLSIL.

This clone was counted between two and nine times. The chain uses TRBV2 and TRBJ1-3; D not resolved. This CDR3 spans 13 amino acids. Between the trimmed V and J ends, which lost 7 bases and 2 bases, there was a span of 9 bases. Germline assignment: CDR1 SNHLY and CDR2 FYNNEI. The CDR3: CASMGEAGNTIYF. In DNA form, the CDR3 reads TGTGCCAGCATGGGAGAGGCTGGAAACACCATATATTTT.

This clone was seen a few times. This chain links TRBV5-1 with TRBJ2-6; a weak D match, TRBD1 (6 bases). Deletions cut 5 bases from V and 0 bases from J, with 18 bases between. Germline CDR1 and CDR2: SGHRS and YFSETQ. The CDR3 runs 18 residues. The CDR3 sequence: CASSLRTAVISGANVLTF. The CDR3 DNA sequence: TGCGCCAGCAGTTTAAGGACAGCGGTTATCTCTGGGGCCAACGTCCTGACTTTC.

Turning to this clone: Other nucleotide sequences from this sample produce the same CDR3. The V and J genes are TRBV19 and TRBJ1-1; 8 nucleotides agree with TRBD1. The V and J ends lost 7 bases and 0 bases, in that order; junction bases with no gene match: 4. This CDR3 has 14 residues. CDR1 and CDR2 (germline): LNHDA, SQIVND (reference sequence). DNA for the CDR3: TGTGCCAGTATTCGGACAGGGCTGAACACTGAAGCTTTCTTT. It specifies CASIRTGLNTEAFF.

This clone has just a few counts. V usage is TRBV5-1 and J usage is TRBJ2-2; 11 bases match TRBD1. The CDR3 length is 15 residues. The ends lost 4 bases at V and 7 bases at J; junction bases unmatched: 6. In germline, CDR1 is SGHRS, CDR2 YFSETQ. The chain's CDR3 is CASSVGTGGGGELFF. The DNA for the CDR3 is TGCGCCAGCAGCGTCGGGACAGGGGGAGGCGGGGAGCTGTTTTTT.

This clone was seen only once. This chain uses TRBV5-6 with TRBJ2-5; 8 bases are a match to TRBD2. The J call is in doubt because the DNA end fits TRBJ2-7 better. Germline V gives CDR1 SGHDT, CDR2 YYEEEE. This CDR3 is built from 12 residues. The CDR3 loop is CASSFSGNEQYF. CDR3 coding DNA: TGTGCCAGCAGCTTTAGCGGGAACGAGCAGTACTTC.

The chain combines TRBV14 with TRBJ2-7; TRBD1 is a possible D gene (6 bases). The CDR3 has 14 amino acids. Germline V lookup: CDR1 SGHDN, CDR2 FVKESK. V was trimmed by 5 bases and J by 6 bases, leaving 17 bases between them. The CDR3 loop is CASSSRGGLSEQYF. CDR3 bases: TGTGCCAGCAGCTCCCGAGGGGGTCTGAGCGAGCAGTACTTC. Together with reference TRBV14 and TRBJ2-7, the CDR3 gives the full variable domain: EAGVTQFPSHSVIEKGQTVTLRCDPISGHDNLYWYRRVMGKEIKFLLHFVKESKQDESGMPNNRFLAERTGGTYSTLKVQPAELEDSGVYFCASSSRGGLSEQYFGPGTRLTVT.

CDR3 coding DNA: TGTGCCAGCAGCTTCTCAGGGGGCGGAAACATTCAGTACTTC. Amino acids: CASSFSGGGNIQYF. The gene calls are TRBV11-2 and TRBJ2-4, with 8 bases identical to TRBD1. CDR1 is SGHAT and CDR2 is FQNNGV in the germline V gene. J lost 6 bases, V lost 3 bases, and 4 bases had no gene match. This CDR3 contains 14 residues.

Here the CDR3 DNA reads TGCGCCAGCAGCCAGACAGACAGGGCCTACGAGCAGTACTTC. It specifies CASSQTDRAYEQYF. The J gene is TRBJ2-7, the V gene TRBV4-1, with 7 bases identical to TRBD1. This CDR3 has 14 residues. Germline V gene data show CDR1 as MGHRA and CDR2 as YSYEKL. V lost 3 bases and J lost 2; bases outside the gene matches: 4.